The T cell receptor beta chain under discussion was sequenced for a study of blood T cell repertoires in COVID-19. The wider study: The cDNA or gDNA used as material had been derived from T cells, B-cell-depleted T cells, or PBMCs.

Data came from immunoSEQ multiplex PCR; TCRdb stores just in-frame clones and leaves some out. The sample carries about 440,000 clones, roughly 89% recorded once. Germline V gives CDR1 LGHNA, CDR2 YNFKEQ. The CDR3 is 14 residues long. The V and J ends lost 3 bases and 2 bases respectively, with 10 bases between them. The rearrangement joins TRBV4-2 to TRBJ2-5; no reliable D call. This TCR derives from a woman aged 25 to 39 with acute or convalescent COVID-19. The sample comprised peripheral blood. CDR3 sequence (DNA): TGTGCCAGCAGCCAGTCTAGTGGGCAAGAGACCCAGTACTTC. Protein sequence: CASSQSSGQETQYF.